This T cell receptor (beta chain) was sequenced in a study of human T cells and chemical hapten exposure. Study at large: The study lasted roughly 26 weeks, and patients were dosed weekly with diphenylcyclopropenone on the scalp throughout.

Regarding the study as a whole: Expanded TCRs made up significantly more big CDR3 similarity clusters than controls did.

The CDR3 runs to 16 residues. With 4 bases removed from V and 5 bases from J, the gap between germline ends came to 17 bases. Germline values: CDR1 MDHEN, CDR2 SYDVKM. This clonotype was seen ten or more times. No antigen is known for it. As the library was built, unique molecular identifiers were attached to individual cDNA molecules. Each CDR3 protein gets one entry after TCRdb re-called the RACE reads with MiXCR. Among about 380,000 distinct CDR3 sequences listed, roughly 4.8% were seen once. As to time point: patch test 1, 2 weeks after DPC sensitization. Treatment specified: therapeutic diphenylcyclopropenone sensitization with weekly scalp DPC.

The chain couples TRBV28 to TRBJ2-2; a possible D gene is TRBD1 (7 bases). Sequences were derived from whole blood, sampled in connection with sensitization to the hapten diphenylcyclopropenone (DPC). The source is a woman in her forties or fifties with alopecia areata. Some clones in this sample may be carry-over from other donors' samples. The CDR3 is CASSWETGRRTGELFF. CDR3 DNA sequence: TGTGCCAGCAGTTGGGAGACAGGGAGGAGAACCGGGGAGCTGTTTTTT.